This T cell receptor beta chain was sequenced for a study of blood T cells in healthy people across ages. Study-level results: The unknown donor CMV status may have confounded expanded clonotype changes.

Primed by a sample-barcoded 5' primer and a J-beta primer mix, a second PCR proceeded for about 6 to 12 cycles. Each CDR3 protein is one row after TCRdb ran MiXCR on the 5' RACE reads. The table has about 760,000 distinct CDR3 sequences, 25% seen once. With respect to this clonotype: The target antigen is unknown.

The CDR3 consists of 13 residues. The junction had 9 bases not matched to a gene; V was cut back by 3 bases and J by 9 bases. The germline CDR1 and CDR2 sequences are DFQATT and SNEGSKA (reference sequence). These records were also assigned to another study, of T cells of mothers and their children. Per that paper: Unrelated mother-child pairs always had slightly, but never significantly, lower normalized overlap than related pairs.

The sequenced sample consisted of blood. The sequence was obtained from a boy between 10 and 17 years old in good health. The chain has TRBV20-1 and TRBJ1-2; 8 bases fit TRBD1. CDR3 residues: CSASNDRGDSYTF. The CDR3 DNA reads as TGCAGTGCTAGCAACGACAGGGGCGATAGCTACACCTTC.